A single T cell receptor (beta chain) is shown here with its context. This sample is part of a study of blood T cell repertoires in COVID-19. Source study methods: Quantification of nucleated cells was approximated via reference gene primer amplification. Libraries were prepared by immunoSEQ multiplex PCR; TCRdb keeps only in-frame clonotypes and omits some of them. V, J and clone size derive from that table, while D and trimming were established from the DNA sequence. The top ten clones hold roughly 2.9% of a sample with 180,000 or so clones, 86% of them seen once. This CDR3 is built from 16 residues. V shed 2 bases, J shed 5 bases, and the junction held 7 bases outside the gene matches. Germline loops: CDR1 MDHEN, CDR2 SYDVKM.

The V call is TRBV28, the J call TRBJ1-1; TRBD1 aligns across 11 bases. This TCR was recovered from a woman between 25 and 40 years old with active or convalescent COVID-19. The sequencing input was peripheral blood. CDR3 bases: TGTGCCAGCAGTTTAATCGGCGGACAGGGGGCGACTGAAGCTTTCTTT. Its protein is CASSLIGGQGATEAFF.